One sample yielded the 25 T cell receptor beta chains listed below, sequenced in a study of T cell responses to AZD1222 COVID-19 vaccine. The assay was immunoSEQ multiplex PCR, and TCRdb's table has in-frame clones only and misses some. The sample carries tens of thousands of clones, approximately 90% recorded once. The source was peripheral blood, collected on day 0 of MenACWY control vaccination. The receptor source for this set is an adult in good health.

This chain links TRBV18 with TRBJ2-1; D not certain. This CDR3 comprises 15 residues. The germline CDR1 and CDR2 sequences are KGHSH and LQKENI. V lost 2 bases and J 7 bases, leaving 15 bases between the germline ends. The CDR3 protein is CASSPAGSLSNEQFF. The CDR3 nucleotides read TGTGCCAGCTCACCAGCTGGTAGCCTCTCAAATGAGCAGTTCTTC.

This clone was detected a few times. V gene TRBV30 combines with J gene TRBJ2-7, with D perhaps TRBD1 (5 bases). The CDR3 loop spans 13 amino acids. Germline V gene sequence: CDR1 GTSNPN, CDR2 SVGIG (reference sequence). V was clipped by 0 bases and J by 5 bases, with 11 bases between them. In nucleotides, the CDR3 is TGTGCCTGGAGTGTACAGGCTCCCCACGAGCAGTACTTC. Amino acids: CAWSVQAPHEQYF.

This rearrangement joins TRBV19 to TRBJ2-2; the D gene is possibly TRBD1 (5 bases). Germline V gives CDR1 LNHDA, CDR2 SQIVND (reference sequence). Trimming cost V 3 bases and J 5 bases, with 7 bases left between them. CDR3 length: 13 residues. The CDR3 spells CASSIKGTGELFF. DNA of the CDR3: TGTGCCAGTAGTATTAAGGGGACCGGGGAGCTGTTTTTT.

J is TRBJ1-4 and V is TRBV5-5, with D possibly TRBD1 on 5 matching bases. There are 15 residues in the CDR3. CDR1 is SGHKS, CDR2 YYEKEE, per germline (reference sequence). V lost 4 bases and J 6 bases, leaving 16 bases between the germline ends. The DNA of the CDR3 is TGTGCCAGCAGCCTGGGAGGGGACCACTATGAAAAACTGTTTTTT. Translating gives CASSLGGDHYEKLFF.

V usage is TRBV10-2 and J usage is TRBJ1-2; D is unclear. V was trimmed by 3 bases and J by 5 bases, leaving 7 bases between them. The germline V gene has CDR1 WSHSY and CDR2 SAAADI. The CDR3 loop spans 12 amino acids. DNA for the CDR3: TGCGCCAGCAGTGAACAGCATTATGGCTACACCTTC. Its protein is CASSEQHYGYTF.

This CDR3 is CASSDSITDTQYF. The CDR3, as DNA: TGTGCCAGCAGTGACTCGATCACAGATACGCAGTATTTT. The chain couples TRBV6-4 to TRBJ2-3; unclear D gene. CDR3 length equals 13 residues. Trimming removed 0 bases at V and 2 bases at J, with 3 bases between. Germline V CDR1 and CDR2: MRHNA, SNTAGT.

This sequence joins TRBV12-2 and TRBJ1-1. TRBV12-2 is a documented pseudogene. The CDR3 covers 18 residues. CDR3 residues: CASRLDCSGERQNTEAFF. DNA of the CDR3: TGTGCAAGTCGCTTAGACTGTTCGGGCGAAAGACAGAACACTGAAGCTTTCTTT.

The sample holds one count of this clone. The chain links TRBV19 to TRBJ1-2; D is uncertain. Trimming removed 4 bases from V and 8 bases from J, with 11 bases in between. Germline V gives CDR1 LNHDA, CDR2 SQIVND (reference sequence). This CDR3 has 12 residues. As DNA, the CDR3 is TGTGCCAGTAGTAGCTCTGTTGGAGGCTACACCTTC. Its translation: CASSSSVGGYTF.

The V gene is TRBV19, the J gene TRBJ2-1; the D gene is possibly TRBD1 (5 bases). Per the germline V gene, CDR1 is LNHDA and CDR2 is SQIVND (reference sequence). This CDR3 region has 14 residues. V was cut by 5 bases and J by 7 bases, with 15 bases left in between. The CDR3 reads CASSVQGSLNEQFF. The DNA of the CDR3 is TGTGCCAGTAGTGTCCAGGGTAGCCTTAATGAGCAGTTCTTC. The full variable domain, in which reference TRBV19 and TRBJ2-1 provide the parts outside the CDR3, is DGGITQSPKYLFRKEGQNVTLSCEQNLNHDAMYWYRQDPGQGLRLIYYSQIVNDFQKGDIAEGYSVSREKKESFPLTVTSAQKNPTAFYLCASSVQGSLNEQFFGPGTRLTVL.

This chain connects TRBV2 to TRBJ2-2, with D perhaps assigned TRBD1 or TRBD2 (5 bases each). Looked up from germline, CDR1 is SNHLY and CDR2 is FYNNEI. The CDR3 consists of 15 residues. The germline V and J ends were trimmed by 2 bases and 1 base, with 8 bases remaining between them. The DNA of the CDR3 is TGTGCCAGCAGTGAATCGAGGGGGAACACCGGGGAGCTGTTTTTT. Its protein product is CASSESRGNTGELFF. Looking up the rest from reference TRBV2 and TRBJ2-2 gives the full variable domain: EPEVTQTPSHQVTQMGQEVILRCVPISNHLYFYWYRQILGQKVEFLVSFYNNEISEKSEIFDDQFSVERPDGSNFTLKIRSTKLEDSAMYFCASSESRGNTGELFFGEGSRLTVL.

The chain joins TRBV28 to TRBJ1-1, with no clear D. Trimming cost V 4 bases and J 11 bases, with 8 bases left between them. Germline V gene lookup returns CDR1 MDHEN and CDR2 SYDVKM. CDR3 length: 10 residues. This chain's CDR3 is CASSSSRAFF. The DNA of the CDR3 is TGTGCCAGCAGTTCGAGTAGGGCTTTCTTT.

This clone has just a few counts. The chain uses TRBV19 and TRBJ1-1, with D uncertain. Germline assignment: CDR1 LNHDA and CDR2 SQIVND (reference sequence). The CDR3 is 13 residues long. Trimming cost V 7 bases and J 2 bases, with 11 bases left between them. In DNA form, the CDR3 reads TGTGCCAGTAACGCGGAGTTAAACACTGAAGCTTTCTTT. Residues: CASNAELNTEAFF.

This chain connects TRBV15 to TRBJ2-1; the match to TRBD2 covers 10 bases. The junction had 9 bases not matched to a gene; V was cut back by 5 bases and J by 8 bases. CDR3 length equals 15 residues. CDR1 LNHNV and CDR2 YYDKDF come from the germline V gene (reference sequence). The CDR3 region has the DNA TGTGCCACCAGCCCCGGACTAGCGGAAGGGGATGAGCAGTTCTTC. This translates into CATSPGLAEGDEQFF.

The rearrangement uses TRBV7-2 and TRBJ1-1; TRBD1 might be the D (6 bases). V was clipped by 9 bases and J by 10 bases, with 9 bases between them. Germline loops: CDR1 SGHTA, CDR2 FQGNSA. The CDR3 is 9 amino acids. The CDR3 sequence: CASLGGAFF. As DNA, the CDR3 is TGTGCCAGTTTAGGGGGAGCTTTCTTT.

This clone was seen just once. The chain uses TRBV29-1 and TRBJ1-1; 9 nucleotides agree with TRBD1. V lost 7 bases to trimming and J lost 5 bases; unmatched junction nucleotides: 14. CDR3 length equals 15 residues. The germline V gene has CDR1 SQVTM and CDR2 ANQGSEA. Written as DNA, the CDR3 is TGCAGCGCCCTTCTATTGGACAGGGGTGGGACTGAAGCTTTCTTT. The encoded protein is CSALLLDRGGTEAFF.

The chain combines TRBV19 with TRBJ2-2, with 8 bases identical to TRBD2. Germline CDR1 and CDR2: LNHDA and SQIVND (reference sequence). The CDR3 totals 14 residues. V lost 8 bases, J lost 0 bases, and 2 bases stayed unmatched. CDR3 bases: TGTGCCAGTGGGACTAGTGCGAACACCGGGGAGCTGTTTTTT. This codes for CASGTSANTGELFF. Filled out from reference TRBV19 and TRBJ2-2, the complete variable domain reads DGGITQSPKYLFRKEGQNVTLSCEQNLNHDAMYWYRQDPGQGLRLIYYSQIVNDFQKGDIAEGYSVSREKKESFPLTVTSAQKNPTAFYLCASGTSANTGELFFGEGSRLTVL.

The chain has TRBV5-1 and TRBJ2-7, with D possibly matching TRBD2 (5 bases). V lost 4 bases and J lost 1, with 12 bases in between. CDR3 length equals 14 residues. From germline, CDR1 is SGHRS and CDR2 YFSETQ. The CDR3 DNA follows: TGCGCCAGCAGCGGCACCGGGGAATCCTACGAGCAGTACTTC. This codes for CASSGTGESYEQYF. Looking up the rest from reference TRBV5-1 and TRBJ2-7 gives the full variable domain: KAGVTQTPRYLIKTRGQQVTLSCSPISGHRSVSWYQQTPGQGLQFLFEYFSETQRNKGNFPGRFSGRQFSNSRSEMNVSTLELGDSALYLCASSGTGESYEQYFGPGTRLTVT.

The chain links TRBV5-1 to TRBJ1-6; TRBD1 might be the D (6 bases). Germline V CDR1 and CDR2: SGHRS, YFSETQ. There are 14 residues in the CDR3. Trimming left V 0 bases short and J 10 bases short, with 11 bases between. The CDR3 protein is CASSLEGGDSPLHF. CDR3 sequence (DNA): TGCGCCAGCAGCTTGGAGGGGGGGGACTCACCCCTCCACTTT. The complete variable domain, with remaining parts taken from reference TRBV5-1 and TRBJ1-6, reads KAGVTQTPRYLIKTRGQQVTLSCSPISGHRSVSWYQQTPGQGLQFLFEYFSETQRNKGNFPGRFSGRQFSNSRSEMNVSTLELGDSALYLCASSLEGGDSPLHFGNGTRLTVT.

The CDR3 region is CASSDSGTGVNTIYF. In DNA form, the CDR3 reads TGTGCCAGCAGCGACTCCGGGACAGGTGTAAACACCATATATTTT. The V gene is TRBV7-2, the J gene TRBJ1-3, with 8 bases identical to TRBD1. The CDR3 length is 15 residues. Trimming cost V 5 bases and J 6 bases; bases outside gene matches: 9. Germline CDR1 is SGHTA and CDR2 is FQGNSA. Based on the CDR3 plus reference TRBV7-2 and TRBJ1-3, the full variable domain is GAGVSQSPSNKVTEKGKDVELRCDPISGHTALYWYRQSLGQGLEFLIYFQGNSAPDKSGLPSDRFSAERTGGSVSTLTIQRTQQEDSAVYLCASSDSGTGVNTIYFGEGSWLTVV.

This chain links TRBV7-3 with TRBJ1-2, with D perhaps matching TRBD1 (5 bases). Trimming stripped 5 bases from V and 7 bases from J, with 17 bases between. This CDR3 spans 14 amino acids. Germline V CDR1 and CDR2: SGHTA, FQGTGA. The CDR3 reads CASSPRGDGLGYTF. The CDR3 DNA follows: TGTGCCAGCAGCCCGCGGGGGGATGGGCTTGGCTACACCTTC.

V usage is TRBV5-1 and J usage is TRBJ1-2, with TRBD1 identical over 7 bases. CDR3 length: 18 amino acids. Germline V gene data show CDR1 as SGHRS and CDR2 as YFSETQ. After removal of 3 bases from V and 0 bases from J, the junction contained 14 bases not matched to a gene. The CDR3 loop reads CASSWLGPDRNTNYGYTF. The CDR3 DNA sequence: TGCGCCAGCAGCTGGTTGGGACCGGACAGGAATACTAACTATGGCTACACCTTC.

J is TRBJ2-7 and V is TRBV3-1 (or the pseudogene TRBV3-2); 7 bases line up with TRBD1. CDR1 is LGHDT, CDR2 YNNKEL, per germline (reference sequence). V dropped 5 bases and J dropped 1; count of bases not matched to a gene: 5. The CDR3 runs to 14 residues. The CDR3: CASSSMGQSYEQYF. CDR3 sequence (DNA): TGTGCCAGCAGCTCCATGGGACAGTCCTACGAGCAGTACTTC.

V and J are TRBV9 and TRBJ2-1; D not resolved. The CDR3 covers 13 residues. The ends were cut back, 3 bases at V and 4 bases at J, with 8 bases in the middle. The germline V gene encodes CDR1 SGDLS and CDR2 YYNGEE. Written as DNA, the CDR3 is TGTGCCAGCAGCGCCGACTCGTACAATGAGCAGTTCTTC. Its protein product is CASSADSYNEQFF.

The chain employs TRBV7-2 and TRBJ2-7; 13 bases are shared with TRBD2. Germline V lookup: CDR1 SGHTA, CDR2 FQGNSA. The CDR3 length is 19 residues. The ends lost 1 base at V and 0 bases at J; junction bases unmatched: 9. Written as DNA, the CDR3 is TGTGCCAGCAGCTTAGATGGGGCTACTAGCGGGAGGGGCTCCTACGAGCAGTACTTC. Translated: CASSLDGATSGRGSYEQYF.

The chain uses TRBV15 and TRBJ1-1; maybe TRBD1 (5 bases). The CDR3 sequence is 15 residues long. V was cut by 8 bases and J by 1 base, with 17 bases left in between. Germline V gene lookup returns CDR1 LNHNV and CDR2 YYDKDF (reference sequence). CDR3 protein: CATCLGVGPNTEAFF. For the CDR3, the DNA is TGTGCCACCTGTTTGGGGGTCGGACCGAACACTGAAGCTTTCTTT.